This T cell receptor (beta chain) derives from a study of T cell changes during pregnancy in multiple sclerosis. Using immunoSEQ multiplex PCR, the repertoire was profiled, and TCRdb retains in-frame clones only, with some absent. The data show 85,000 to 120,000 clones, about 90% seen once. The trim removed 6 bases at V and 0 bases at J, leaving 10 bases unmatched. From germline, CDR1 is LNHDA and CDR2 SQIVND (reference sequence). The CDR3 sequence is 18 residues long. The J gene is TRBJ2-1, the V gene TRBV19; 11 bases are a match to TRBD2. The receptor's source is a female donor with multiple sclerosis, enrolled in a pregnancy study. Sequenced material: peripheral blood, taken before pregnancy. The CDR3 nucleotides are TGTGCCAGTAGCCCCAGTTGGACTAGCGGGTACTCCTACAATGAGCAGTTCTTC. This gives the protein CASSPSWTSGYSYNEQFF.